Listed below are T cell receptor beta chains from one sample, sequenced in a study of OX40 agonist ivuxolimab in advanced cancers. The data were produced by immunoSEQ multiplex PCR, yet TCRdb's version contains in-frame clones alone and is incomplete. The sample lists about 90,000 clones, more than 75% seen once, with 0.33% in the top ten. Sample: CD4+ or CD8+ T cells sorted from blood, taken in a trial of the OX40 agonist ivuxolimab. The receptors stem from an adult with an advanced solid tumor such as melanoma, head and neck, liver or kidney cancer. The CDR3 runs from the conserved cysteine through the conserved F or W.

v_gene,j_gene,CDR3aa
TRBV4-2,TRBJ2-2,CASSQRLTMNTGELFF
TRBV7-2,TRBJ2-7,CASSLGTSGLREQYF
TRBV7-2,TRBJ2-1,CASSQPGLAYNEQFF
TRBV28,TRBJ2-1,CASSLYGNEQFF
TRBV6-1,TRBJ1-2,CASSALHTGGYYGYTF
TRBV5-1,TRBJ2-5,CASSLVLAQYQETQYF
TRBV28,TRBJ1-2,CATLGDTSYGYTF
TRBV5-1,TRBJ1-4,CASSLDRPRGELFF
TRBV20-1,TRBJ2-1,CSARRGNEQFF
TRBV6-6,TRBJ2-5,CASRWTGQETQYF
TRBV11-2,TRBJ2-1,CASSYGTSGSTVYEQFF
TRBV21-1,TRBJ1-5,CASSKKGGRNQPQHF
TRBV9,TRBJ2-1,CASSVLGLAGRNEQFF
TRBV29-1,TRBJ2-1,CSVRTSDEQFF
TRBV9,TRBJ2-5,CASSERGKQQETQYF
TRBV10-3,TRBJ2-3,CAISGTSGMTDTQYF
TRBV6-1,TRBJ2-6,CASSEAWGGSGANVLTF
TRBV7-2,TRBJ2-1,CASSVRVGEQFF
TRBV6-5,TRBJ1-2,CASRPGQRSNYGYTF
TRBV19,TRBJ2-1,CASNRDSINNEQFF
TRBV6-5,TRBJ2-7,CASSPDRGGSYEQYF
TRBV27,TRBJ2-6,CASSLLASGANVLTF
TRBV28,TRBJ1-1,CASSFLTGGTNTEAFF
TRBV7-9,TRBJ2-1,CASSLGLGLAGNYNEQFF
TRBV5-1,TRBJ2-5,CASSRGSAHQETQYF
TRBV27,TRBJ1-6,CASRSGTTGNSPLHF
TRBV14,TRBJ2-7,CASGPTGKQYF
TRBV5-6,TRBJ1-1,CASSWAGVNTEAFF
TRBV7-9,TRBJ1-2,CASSRNVDYGYTF
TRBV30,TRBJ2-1,CACYSAGKTDNEQFF
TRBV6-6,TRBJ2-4,CASSPRGSGRNIQYF
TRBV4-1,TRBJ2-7,CASSRELAGEYEQYF
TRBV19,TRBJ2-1,CASSPSILIRRQFF
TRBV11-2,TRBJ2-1,CASSTYGLAGGNEQFF
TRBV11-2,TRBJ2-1,CASSWTSGTSYNEQFF
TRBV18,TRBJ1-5,CASSLADGQPQHF
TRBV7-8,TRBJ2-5,CASSLGEQETQYF
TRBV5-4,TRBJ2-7,CASSAGTTISYEQYF
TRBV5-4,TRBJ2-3,CASREGGGTSTDTQYF
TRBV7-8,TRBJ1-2,CASSLEGRNYGYTF
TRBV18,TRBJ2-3,CASSPRPGNPSTDTQYF
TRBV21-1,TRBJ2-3,CASSIRTSGRAPTDTQYF
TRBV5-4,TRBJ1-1,CASSPPPPNTEAFF